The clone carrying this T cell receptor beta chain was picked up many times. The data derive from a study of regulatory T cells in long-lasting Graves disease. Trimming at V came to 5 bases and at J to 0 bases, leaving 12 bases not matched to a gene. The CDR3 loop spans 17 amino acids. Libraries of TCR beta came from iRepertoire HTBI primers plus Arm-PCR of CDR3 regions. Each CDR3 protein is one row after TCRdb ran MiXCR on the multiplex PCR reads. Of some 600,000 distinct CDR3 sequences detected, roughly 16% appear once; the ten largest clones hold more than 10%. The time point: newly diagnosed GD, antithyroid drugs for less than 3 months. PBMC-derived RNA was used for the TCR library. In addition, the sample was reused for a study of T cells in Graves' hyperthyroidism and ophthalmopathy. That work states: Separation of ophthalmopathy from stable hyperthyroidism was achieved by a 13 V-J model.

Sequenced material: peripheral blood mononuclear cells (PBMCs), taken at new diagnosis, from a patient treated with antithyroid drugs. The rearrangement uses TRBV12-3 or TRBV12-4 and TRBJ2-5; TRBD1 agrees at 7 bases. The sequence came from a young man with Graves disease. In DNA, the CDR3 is TGTGCCAGCAGTGGTACCGGGACAGTGATGTACCAAGAGACCCAGTACTTC. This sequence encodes CASSGTGTVMYQETQYF.